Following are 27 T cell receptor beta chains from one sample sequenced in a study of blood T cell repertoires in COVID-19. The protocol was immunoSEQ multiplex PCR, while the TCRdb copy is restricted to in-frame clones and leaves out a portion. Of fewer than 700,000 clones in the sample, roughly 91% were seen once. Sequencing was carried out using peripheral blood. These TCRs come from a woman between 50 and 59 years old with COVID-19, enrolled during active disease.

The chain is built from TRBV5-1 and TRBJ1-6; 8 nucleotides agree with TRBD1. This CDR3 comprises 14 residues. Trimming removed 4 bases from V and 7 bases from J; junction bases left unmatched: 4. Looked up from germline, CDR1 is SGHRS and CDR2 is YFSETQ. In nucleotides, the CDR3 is TGCGCCAGCAGCCAGACAGGGGAAAATTCACCCCTCCACTTT. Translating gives CASSQTGENSPLHF.

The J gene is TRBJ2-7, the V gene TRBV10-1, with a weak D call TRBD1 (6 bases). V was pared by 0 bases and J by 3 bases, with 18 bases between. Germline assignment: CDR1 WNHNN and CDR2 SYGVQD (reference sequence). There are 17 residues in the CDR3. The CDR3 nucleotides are TGCGCCAGCAGTGAGTCGGGGGCGCAGGGAGCCATCTACGAGCAGTACTTC. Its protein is CASSESGAQGAIYEQYF.

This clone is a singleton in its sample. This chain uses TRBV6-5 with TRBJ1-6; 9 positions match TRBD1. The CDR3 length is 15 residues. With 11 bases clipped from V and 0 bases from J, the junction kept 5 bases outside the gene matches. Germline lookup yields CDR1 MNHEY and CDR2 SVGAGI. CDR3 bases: TGTGCCGGGGGACAGGGAAGCTCCTATAATTCACCCCTCCACTTT. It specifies CAGGQGSSYNSPLHF.

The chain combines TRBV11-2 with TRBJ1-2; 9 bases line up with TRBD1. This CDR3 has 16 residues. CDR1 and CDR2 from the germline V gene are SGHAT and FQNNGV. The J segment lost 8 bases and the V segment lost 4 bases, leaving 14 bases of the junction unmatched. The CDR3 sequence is CASSSLRITGGGGYTF. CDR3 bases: TGTGCCAGCAGCTCCCTCAGAATAACAGGGGGCGGCGGCTACACCTTC.

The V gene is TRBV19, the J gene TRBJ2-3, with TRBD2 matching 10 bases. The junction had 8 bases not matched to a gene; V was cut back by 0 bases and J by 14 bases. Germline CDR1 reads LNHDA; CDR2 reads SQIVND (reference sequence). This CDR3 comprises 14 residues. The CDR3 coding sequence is TGTGCCAGTAGTATAGATCCCGCTAGCGGGGGAGCGTATTTT. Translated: CASSIDPASGGAYF.

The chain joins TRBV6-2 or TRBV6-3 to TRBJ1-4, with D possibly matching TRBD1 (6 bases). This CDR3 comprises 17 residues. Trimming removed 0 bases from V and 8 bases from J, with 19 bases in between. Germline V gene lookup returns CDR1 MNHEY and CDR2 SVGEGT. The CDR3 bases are TGTGCCAGCAGTTACTCGCTGAGAGGGGACACTTACGAAAAACTGTTTTTT. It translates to CASSYSLRGDTYEKLFF.

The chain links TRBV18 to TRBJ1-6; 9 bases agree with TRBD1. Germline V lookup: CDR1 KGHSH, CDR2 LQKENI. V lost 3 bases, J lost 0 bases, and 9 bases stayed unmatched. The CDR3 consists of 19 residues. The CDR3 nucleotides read TGTGCCAGCTCACCCACAAAACAGGGGGCAAGCTCCTATAATTCACCCCTCCACTTT. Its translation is CASSPTKQGASSYNSPLHF.

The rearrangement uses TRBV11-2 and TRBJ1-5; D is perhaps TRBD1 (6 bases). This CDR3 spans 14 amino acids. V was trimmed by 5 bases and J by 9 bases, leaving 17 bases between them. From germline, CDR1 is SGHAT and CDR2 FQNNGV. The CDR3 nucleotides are TGTGCCAGCAGCCCGTCTACAGGGCTCGGGCCCCAGCATTTT. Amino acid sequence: CASSPSTGLGPQHF.

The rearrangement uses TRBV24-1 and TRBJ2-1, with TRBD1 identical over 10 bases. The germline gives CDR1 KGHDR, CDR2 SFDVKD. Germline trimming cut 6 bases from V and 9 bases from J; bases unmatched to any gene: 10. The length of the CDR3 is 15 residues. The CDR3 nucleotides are TGTGCCACCAGTACAGGGACAGGGGAGCGGAGTGAGCAGTTCTTC. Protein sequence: CATSTGTGERSEQFF.

The CDR3 DNA is TGTGCCAGCAAGCCGACAGGGATTAATGAGCAGTTCTTC. It codes for CASKPTGINEQFF. V and J are TRBV2 and TRBJ2-1; 7 nucleotides match TRBD1. V dropped 7 bases and J dropped 7; count of bases not matched to a gene: 7. The CDR3 has 13 residues. Germline-derived CDR1 and CDR2 are SNHLY and FYNNEI.

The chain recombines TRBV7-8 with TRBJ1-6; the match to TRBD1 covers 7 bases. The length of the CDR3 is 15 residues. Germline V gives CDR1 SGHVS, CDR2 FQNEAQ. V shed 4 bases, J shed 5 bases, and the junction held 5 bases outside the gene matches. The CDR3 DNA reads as TGTGCCAGCAGCTCAGACAGGGTGGATAATTCACCCCTCCACTTT. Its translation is CASSSDRVDNSPLHF.

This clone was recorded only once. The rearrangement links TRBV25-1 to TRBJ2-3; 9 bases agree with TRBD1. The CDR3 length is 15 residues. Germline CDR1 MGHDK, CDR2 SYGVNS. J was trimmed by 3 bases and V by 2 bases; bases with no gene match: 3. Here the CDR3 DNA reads TGTGCCAGCAGTGAACGAGGGACAGGGACAGATACGCAGTATTTT. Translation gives CASSERGTGTDTQYF.

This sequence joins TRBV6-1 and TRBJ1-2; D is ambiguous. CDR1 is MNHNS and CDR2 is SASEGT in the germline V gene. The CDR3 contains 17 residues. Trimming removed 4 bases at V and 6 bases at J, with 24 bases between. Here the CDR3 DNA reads TGTGCCAGCAGTGTTGCCGGGTCAGCCGATTTGTGGAATGGCTACACCTTC. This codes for CASSVAGSADLWNGYTF.

For the CDR3, the DNA is TGTGCCAGCAGCTTAGCCCGTAATCCCCAGCATTTT. It specifies CASSLARNPQHF. V usage is TRBV7-9 and J usage is TRBJ1-5, with unresolved D. The CDR3 totals 12 residues. V was shortened by 0 bases and J by 10 bases, with 7 bases between the two germline ends. Germline loops: CDR1 SEHNR, CDR2 FQNEAQ (reference sequence). The full variable domain, with the rest looked up from reference TRBV7-9 and TRBJ1-5, is DTGVSQNPRHKITKRGQNVTFRCDPISEHNRLYWYRQTLGQGPEFLTYFQNEAQLEKSRLLSDRFSAERPKGSFSTLEIQRTEQGDSAMYLCASSLARNPQHFGDGTRLSIL.

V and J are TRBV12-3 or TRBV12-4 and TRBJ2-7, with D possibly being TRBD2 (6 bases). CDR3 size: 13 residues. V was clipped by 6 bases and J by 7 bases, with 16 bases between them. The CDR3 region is CASRGGGVGEQYF. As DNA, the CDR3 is TGTGCCAGCAGGGGTGGCGGGGTGGGAGAGCAGTACTTC.

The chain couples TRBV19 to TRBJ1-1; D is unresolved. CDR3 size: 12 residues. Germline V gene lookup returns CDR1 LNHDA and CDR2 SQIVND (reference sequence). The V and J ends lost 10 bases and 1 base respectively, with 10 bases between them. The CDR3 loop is CATGNRNTEAFF. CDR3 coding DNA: TGTGCCACGGGGAACAGGAACACTGAAGCTTTCTTT.

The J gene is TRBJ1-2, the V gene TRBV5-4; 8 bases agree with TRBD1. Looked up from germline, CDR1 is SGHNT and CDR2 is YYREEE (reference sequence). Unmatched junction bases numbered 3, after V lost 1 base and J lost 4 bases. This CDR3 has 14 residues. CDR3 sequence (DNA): TGTGCCAGCAGCTTGCAAACAGGGGGCTATGGCTACACCTTC. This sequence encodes CASSLQTGGYGYTF.

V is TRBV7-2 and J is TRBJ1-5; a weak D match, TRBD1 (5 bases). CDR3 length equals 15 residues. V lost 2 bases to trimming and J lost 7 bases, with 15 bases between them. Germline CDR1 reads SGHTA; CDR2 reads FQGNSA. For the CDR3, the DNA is TGTGCCAGCAGCTTACAAGGCAGGGAGGACCAGCCCCAGCATTTT. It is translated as CASSLQGREDQPQHF.

CDR3 residues: CASSHSRSSGGVTDTQYF. The CDR3 nucleotides read TGTGCCAGCAGCCATAGTAGGTCCAGCGGGGGGGTAACAGATACGCAGTATTTT. The chain has TRBV3-1 (or the pseudogene TRBV3-2) and TRBJ2-3; TRBD2 matches 10 bases. The CDR3 consists of 18 residues. The V gene end was trimmed by 3 bases and the J gene end by 3 bases; junction bases not matched to a gene: 12. CDR1 and CDR2 from the germline V gene are LGHDT and YNNKEL (reference sequence).

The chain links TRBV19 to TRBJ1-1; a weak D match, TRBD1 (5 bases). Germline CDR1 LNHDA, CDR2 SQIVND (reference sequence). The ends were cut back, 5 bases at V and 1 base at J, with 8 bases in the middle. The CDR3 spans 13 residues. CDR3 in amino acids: CASSDTGNTEAFF. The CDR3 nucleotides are TGTGCCAGTAGTGACACAGGGAACACTGAAGCTTTCTTT.

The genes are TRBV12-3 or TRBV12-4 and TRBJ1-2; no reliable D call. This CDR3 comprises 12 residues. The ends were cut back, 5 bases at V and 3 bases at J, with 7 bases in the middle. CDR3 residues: CASSPLDYGYTF. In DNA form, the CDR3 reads TGTGCCAGCAGTCCTCTTGACTATGGCTACACCTTC.

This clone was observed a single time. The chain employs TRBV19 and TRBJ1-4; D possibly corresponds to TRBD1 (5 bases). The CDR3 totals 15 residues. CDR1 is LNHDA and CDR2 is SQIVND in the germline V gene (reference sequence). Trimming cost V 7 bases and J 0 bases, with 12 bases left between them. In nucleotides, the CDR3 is TGTGCCAGTAACGAGACAGTCGCAACTAATGAAAAACTGTTTTTT. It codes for CASNETVATNEKLFF.

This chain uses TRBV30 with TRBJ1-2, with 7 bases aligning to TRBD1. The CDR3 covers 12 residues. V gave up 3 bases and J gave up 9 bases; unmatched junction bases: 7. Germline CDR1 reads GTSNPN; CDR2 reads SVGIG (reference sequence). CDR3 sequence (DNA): TGTGCCTGGAGCCCCGGGACAGTTAGCTACACCTTC. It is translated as CAWSPGTVSYTF.

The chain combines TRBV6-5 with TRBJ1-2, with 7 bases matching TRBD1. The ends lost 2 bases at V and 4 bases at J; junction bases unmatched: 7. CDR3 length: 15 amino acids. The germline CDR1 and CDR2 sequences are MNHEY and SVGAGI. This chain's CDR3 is CASSYMRGQSYGYTF. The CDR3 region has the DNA TGTGCCAGCAGTTACATGAGGGGGCAAAGCTATGGCTACACCTTC.

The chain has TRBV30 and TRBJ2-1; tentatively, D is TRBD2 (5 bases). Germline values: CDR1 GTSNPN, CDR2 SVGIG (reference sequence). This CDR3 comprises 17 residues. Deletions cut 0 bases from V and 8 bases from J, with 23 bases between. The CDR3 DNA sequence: TGTGCCTGGAGTGTACTTAGAGGAGGATCACGGTCGGATGAGCAGTTCTTC. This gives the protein CAWSVLRGGSRSDEQFF.

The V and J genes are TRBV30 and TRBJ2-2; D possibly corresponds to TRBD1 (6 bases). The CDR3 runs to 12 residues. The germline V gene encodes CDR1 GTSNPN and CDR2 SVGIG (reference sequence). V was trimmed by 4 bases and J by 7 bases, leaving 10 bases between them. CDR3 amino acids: CAWMRGIGELFF. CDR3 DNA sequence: TGTGCCTGGATGAGGGGGATCGGGGAGCTGTTTTTT.

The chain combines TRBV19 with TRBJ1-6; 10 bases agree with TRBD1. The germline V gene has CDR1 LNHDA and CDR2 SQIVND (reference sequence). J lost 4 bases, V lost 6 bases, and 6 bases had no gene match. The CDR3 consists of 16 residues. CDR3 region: CASRVGTGAYNSPLHF. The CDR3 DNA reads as TGTGCCAGTAGAGTTGGGACAGGGGCGTATAATTCACCCCTCCACTTT.